The entry below gives a single T cell receptor beta chain sequence along with its context. These data belong to a study of blood T cell repertoires in COVID-19. The overall study: Italy, Spain and the United States were the sources of the convalescent and acute COVID-19 samples. PBMCs, B-cell-depleted T cells, or T cells provided the cDNA or gDNA that made up the material.

Original handling: Quantification of nucleated cells was approximated via reference gene primer amplification. Some clones are missing from TCRdb's copy, which holds only in-frame ones; the method was immunoSEQ multiplex PCR. V and J calls plus clone size are reproduced from that table; the DNA served to infer D and trimming. The sample includes fewer than 250,000 clones, approximately 85% of them seen just once. Deletions cut 1 base from V and 1 base from J, with 10 bases between. The CDR3 covers 15 residues. Germline V gives CDR1 LGHDT, CDR2 YNNKEL (reference sequence). The chain carries TRBV3-1 (or the pseudogene TRBV3-2) and TRBJ1-1; D is perhaps TRBD1 (5 bases). The material sequenced was peripheral blood. This TCR came from a woman in her seventies with active or convalescent COVID-19. The CDR3: CASSQGIGENTEAFF. DNA of the CDR3: TGTGCCAGCAGCCAAGGGATAGGGGAGAACACTGAAGCTTTCTTT.